Shown below are 11 T cell receptor beta chains from a single sample sequenced in a study of T cell repertoires in cytomegalovirus infection. MiXCR, run by TCRdb on the reads, gives a single entry per CDR3 protein. The data show around 550,000 distinct CDR3 sequences, with approximately 25% seen just once and over 10% held by the top ten. The sample taken for sequencing was PBMCs. The receptors shown here come from a human donor in good health (CMV status not recorded). Some clones in this sample may be carry-over from other donors' samples.

This clonotype was seen only once. Written as DNA, the CDR3 is TGTGCCAGCAGTGGACAGGGGAGGGGTCAGCCCCAGCATTTT. Amino acid sequence: CASSGQGRGQPQHF. The chain is built from TRBV6-1 and TRBJ1-5; TRBD1 aligns across 8 bases. Trimming took 4 bases from V and 6 from J; bases not matched to a gene: 5. CDR1 is MNHNS and CDR2 is SASEGT in the germline V gene. The CDR3 runs 14 residues.

This clonotype was detected only a few times. The rearrangement links TRBV12-5 to TRBJ2-1, with a weak D call TRBD1 (5 bases). V was trimmed by 1 base and J by 5 bases, leaving 9 bases between them. CDR1 and CDR2 (germline): LGHNT, FRNRAP. This CDR3 has 14 amino acids. Here the CDR3 DNA reads TGTGCTAGTGGTTTGGGGGGCCAGAACAATGAGCAGTTCTTC. It codes for CASGLGGQNNEQFF.

In its sample, this clonotype was seen many times. This rearrangement joins TRBV7-2 to TRBJ1-1; D is uncertain. From germline, CDR1 is SGHTA and CDR2 FQGNSA. V lost 5 bases and J 4 bases, leaving 11 bases between the germline ends. The CDR3 consists of 13 residues. DNA of the CDR3: TGTGCCAGCAGCATCACGTCGTTCACTGAAGCTTTCTTT. Protein product: CASSITSFTEAFF.

This chain links TRBV6-2 or TRBV6-3 with TRBJ2-7; no definite D call. Germline V lookup: CDR1 MNHEY, CDR2 SVGEGT. The CDR3 is made up of 13 amino acids. Between the trimmed V and J ends, which lost 4 bases and 6 bases, there was a span of 13 bases. CDR3 in amino acids: CASSSDDLSEQYV. Written as DNA, the CDR3 is TGTGCCAGCAGTTCCGACGACTTGTCCGAGCAGTACGTC.

The chain couples TRBV5-4 to TRBJ1-1; D ambiguous. Deletions cut 0 bases from V and 6 bases from J, with 12 bases between. Germline V CDR1 and CDR2: SGHNT, YYREEE (reference sequence). The CDR3 has 14 amino acids. Here the CDR3 DNA reads TGTGCCAGCAGCTTGGAGGGTTCTCGGGCTGAAGCTTTCTTT. This gives the protein CASSLEGSRAEAFF.

V gene TRBV12-3 or TRBV12-4 combines with J gene TRBJ2-1; D is uncertain. Trimming stripped 10 bases from V and 6 bases from J, with 13 bases between. This CDR3 spans 12 amino acids. CDR3 nucleotide sequence: TGTGCCATCTCTCCTTTTGGCAATGAGCAGTTCTTC. Translation gives CAISPFGNEQFF.

This clonotype was seen repeatedly, ten times or more. The rearrangement uses TRBV5-6 and TRBJ1-3, with no clear D. CDR3 length: 16 amino acids. Germline V CDR1 and CDR2: SGHDT, YYEEEE. Trimming removed 0 bases at V and 0 bases at J, with 10 bases between. CDR3 loop: CASSLGHLSSGNTIYF. As DNA, the CDR3 is TGTGCCAGCAGCTTGGGACACCTGAGCTCTGGAAACACCATATATTTT.

The chain carries TRBV11-3 and TRBJ2-1; D is perhaps TRBD1 or TRBD2 (5 bases each). Trimming pared 5 bases from V and 5 bases from J, leaving 16 bases between. Germline V gene data show CDR1 as SGHNT and CDR2 as YENEEA. The length of the CDR3 is 15 residues. CDR3 coding DNA: TGTGCCAGCAGCGCGCCAAGAGGGGTTGACAATGAGCAGTTCTTC. It encodes CASSAPRGVDNEQFF.

This clonotype was seen a handful of times. The chain couples TRBV10-2 to TRBJ1-2, with 7 bases fitting TRBD1. In germline, CDR1 is WSHSY, CDR2 SAAADI. V was clipped by 0 bases and J by 3 bases; unmatched bases: 4. The CDR3 contains 15 residues. The DNA for the CDR3 is TGCGCCAGCAGTGAGTCTAGTGGGACAGACTATGGCTACACCTTC. This translates into CASSESSGTDYGYTF.

DNA for the CDR3: TGCGCCAGCAGATCCATCAGGGCCGATATAGATACGCAGTATTTT. Residues: CASRSIRADIDTQYF. V and J are TRBV4-3 and TRBJ2-3; D is perhaps TRBD1 (5 bases). V was trimmed by 6 bases and J by 5 bases, leaving 18 bases between them. Germline V gene lookup returns CDR1 LGHNA and CDR2 YSLEER. The CDR3 runs 15 residues.

The V and J genes are TRBV7-9 and TRBJ2-7; D perhaps matches TRBD1 (6 bases). V lost 5 bases, J lost 7 bases, and 15 bases lay in between. Germline V gene lookup returns CDR1 SEHNR and CDR2 FQNEAQ (reference sequence). This CDR3 comprises 13 residues. CDR3 nucleotides: TGTGCCAGCAGCCCCTGGCAAGGGGGAGAGCAGTACTTC. This codes for CASSPWQGGEQYF. The whole variable domain, filled in from reference TRBV7-9 and TRBJ2-7, reads DTGVSQNPRHKITKRGQNVTFRCDPISEHNRLYWYRQTLGQGPEFLTYFQNEAQLEKSRLLSDRFSAERPKGSFSTLEIQRTEQGDSAMYLCASSPWQGGEQYFGPGTRLTVT.